This T cell receptor (beta chain) was observed in a study of preoperative IRX-2 immunotherapy in early breast cancer (dated by TCRdb to between 2018 and 2021). Library preparation used the immunoSEQ multiplex PCR assay. Sourced from immuneACCESS, this table was stored by TCRdb with only in-frame sequences that have V and J called. A share of the clones is absent; for the studies checked, an unresolved V gene accounts for under half, and the remainder has no known explanation. In all, the sample holds under 20,000 clones, and over 80% of those were seen once. 0.95% to 1.5% of the sample is taken by the ten largest. What this sample's treatment or condition label stands for: preoperative locoregional IRX-2 cytokine immunotherapy. The samples were obtained from a phase Ib study in which preoperative, locoregional IRX-2 cytokine immunotherapy intended to prime immune responses was tested. The donors were early-stage breast cancer patients who were given IRX-2 prior to surgery.

As concerns this clone: Its binding antigen is unknown. One base away there is no much larger clone; base qualities are not given.

This material consisted of lymph node tissue, taken after IRX-2 immunotherapy. The TCR originated in a human donor with breast cancer.

The nucleotides are TGTGCCACCGTTCACCGGGACAAGGGTGAAAAACTGTTTTTT. This gives the protein CATVHRDKGEKLFF. This receptor chain uses TRBV6-7 and TRBJ1-4, with TRBD1 perhaps the D gene, on 6 matching bases. TRBV6-7 is labeled an ORF, and its function is uncertain. The junction shows trimming of 10 bases on V and 7 bases on J, plus 19 bases between the germline ends. Measured from the cysteine to the phenylalanine, the CDR3 is 14 residues long. Only the CDR3 region is kept as DNA, spanning 42 bases read in frame from base 1.